This T cell receptor (beta chain) emerged from a study of T cells in Graves' hyperthyroidism and ophthalmopathy. This CDR3 region has 13 residues. What was amplified from RNA transcripts were TCR beta CDR3 regions. HTBI primers were employed in a first-round RT-PCR of the TCR CDR3. Via MiXCR, TCRdb re-called the multiplex PCR reads, giving one row per CDR3 protein. The data hold approximately 560,000 distinct CDR3 sequences, with 46% observed a single time. On this clonotype: One junction end does not reproduce the germline sequence, and a read error may be involved.

This sequence joins TRBV12-3 or TRBV12-4 and TRBJ2-7; 9 bases line up with TRBD1. The sequence was collected from a woman between 18 and 29 years old with Graves' hyperthyroidism. The sequenced sample consisted of peripheral blood or thyroid tissue (not recorded which). The CDR3 loop reads CASSQTGGYEQYF. CDR3 sequence (DNA): TGCGCCAGCAGCCAGACAGGGGGCTACGAGCAGTACTTC.